This is a list of T cell receptor beta chains from one sample in a study of vaccination and CD4 T cells after COVID-19. TCRdb re-derived calls from the PCR reads in MiXCR, one entry per CDR3 protein. The sample yields 25,000 to 30,000 distinct CDR3 sequences, approximately 51% seen once. The sequences come from CD4+ T cells from blood, collected about 7 months after SARS-CoV-2 vaccination. Source of these receptors: a human donor who had recovered from COVID-19. Both conserved end residues are part of each CDR3. The D gene is left open where the match is weak. Where a row states a size, it is once, few, many or the class of an expanded clone; other rows omit it.

CDR3 protein: CATSRDRASGSTDTQYF
CDR3 DNA: TGTGCCACCAGCAGAGATCGGGCTAGCGGTAGCACAGATACGCAGTATTTT
J gene: TRBJ2-3
V gene: TRBV15
clone size: .
D gene: TRBD2

CDR3 protein: CASSHRTSGSWETQYF
CDR3 DNA: TGTGCCAGCAGCCACCGGACTAGCGGGAGTTGGGAGACCCAGTACTTC
J gene: TRBJ2-5
V gene: TRBV7-2
clone size: .
D gene: TRBD2

CDR3 protein: CAAETRAGQLGYTF
CDR3 DNA: TGTGCCGCGGAAACTCGAGCAGGCCAACTCGGCTACACCTTC
J gene: TRBJ1-2
V gene: TRBV10-3
clone size: .
D gene: .

CDR3 protein: CASSPPNSDGYTF
CDR3 DNA: TGTGCCAGCAGCCCCCCCAACTCGGATGGCTACACCTTC
J gene: TRBJ1-2
V gene: TRBV7-9
clone size: few
D gene: .

CDR3 protein: CAISESGQGAIFF
CDR3 DNA: TGTGCCATCAGTGAGTCGGGACAGGGAGCGATTTTCTTT
J gene: TRBJ1-1
V gene: TRBV10-3
clone size: .
D gene: TRBD1

CDR3 protein: CATSDRGTSGRVAYNEQFF
CDR3 DNA: TGTGCCACCAGTGATCGCGGGACTAGCGGGAGAGTCGCCTACAATGAGCAGTTCTTC
J gene: TRBJ2-1
V gene: TRBV24-1
clone size: few
D gene: TRBD2

CDR3 protein: CASSFGVFTEAFF
CDR3 DNA: TGTGCCAGCAGCTTCGGGGTGTTTACTGAAGCTTTCTTT
J gene: TRBJ1-1
V gene: TRBV7-2
clone size: .
D gene: .

CDR3 protein: CSARDGGAFTF
CDR3 DNA: TGCAGTGCTAGAGATGGAGGGGCCTTTACCTTC
J gene: TRBJ1-2
V gene: TRBV20-1
clone size: .
D gene: .

CDR3 protein: CASSLMNTEAFF
CDR3 DNA: TGTGCCAGCAGCTTAATGAACACTGAAGCTTTCTTT
J gene: TRBJ1-1
V gene: TRBV7-6
clone size: .
D gene: .

CDR3 protein: CSARGSPGWADTQYF
CDR3 DNA: TGCAGTGCTAGAGGGTCCCCGGGGTGGGCAGATACGCAGTATTTT
J gene: TRBJ2-3
V gene: TRBV20-1
clone size: few
D gene: .

CDR3 protein: CASSFRDVRTDTQYF
CDR3 DNA: TGTGCCAGCAGCTTCCGGGACGTACGCACAGATACGCAGTATTTT
J gene: TRBJ2-3
V gene: TRBV7-9
clone size: .
D gene: .

CDR3 protein: CASSLTDQPQHF
CDR3 DNA: TGTGCCAGCAGCTTAACGGATCAGCCCCAGCATTTT
J gene: TRBJ1-5
V gene: TRBV7-9
clone size: .
D gene: .

CDR3 protein: CASRTYTGELFF
CDR3 DNA: TGTGCCAGCAGAACCTACACCGGGGAGCTGTTTTTT
J gene: TRBJ2-2
V gene: TRBV28
clone size: .
D gene: .

CDR3 protein: CASSPGTSGRYEQYF
CDR3 DNA: TGTGCCAGCAGCCCCGGGACTAGCGGGAGATACGAGCAGTACTTC
J gene: TRBJ2-7
V gene: TRBV12-3/TRBV12-4
clone size: .
D gene: TRBD2

CDR3 protein: CASSPGGQGRWNEQFF
CDR3 DNA: TGTGCCAGCAGTCCCGGAGGGCAGGGGCGGTGGAATGAGCAGTTCTTC
J gene: TRBJ2-1
V gene: TRBV28
clone size: .
D gene: .

CDR3 protein: CAIRGARGETQYF
CDR3 DNA: TGTGCCATCAGAGGGGCAAGGGGAGAGACCCAGTACTTC
J gene: TRBJ2-5
V gene: TRBV10-3
clone size: .
D gene: .

CDR3 protein: CSAAGQTQETQYF
CDR3 DNA: TGCAGTGCAGCGGGACAAACACAAGAGACCCAGTACTTC
J gene: TRBJ2-5
V gene: TRBV20-1
clone size: .
D gene: .

CDR3 protein: CSAAVAGDLADTQYF
CDR3 DNA: TGCAGTGCTGCCGTAGCGGGAGACCTTGCAGATACGCAGTATTTT
J gene: TRBJ2-3
V gene: TRBV20-1
clone size: few
D gene: TRBD2

CDR3 protein: CASRGFGALNTDTQYF
CDR3 DNA: TGTGCCAGCAGGGGCTTTGGGGCGCTGAACACAGATACGCAGTATTTT
J gene: TRBJ2-3
V gene: TRBV28
clone size: .
D gene: .

CDR3 protein: CASSLTEQSQETQYF
CDR3 DNA: TGTGCCAGCAGCTTAACCGAACAGAGTCAAGAGACCCAGTACTTC
J gene: TRBJ2-5
V gene: TRBV7-9
clone size: .
D gene: .

CDR3 protein: CASSPYRGGVQETQYF
CDR3 DNA: TGCGCCAGCAGCCCTTATAGGGGCGGAGTCCAAGAGACCCAGTACTTC
J gene: TRBJ2-5
V gene: TRBV4-1
clone size: .
D gene: .

CDR3 protein: CASSPYGGAHGYTF
CDR3 DNA: TGTGCCAGCAGCCCGTACGGGGGGGCCCATGGCTACACCTTC
J gene: TRBJ1-2
V gene: TRBV7-8
clone size: .
D gene: .

CDR3 protein: CASSLASETQYF
CDR3 DNA: TGTGCCAGCAGCTTAGCCTCAGAGACCCAGTACTTC
J gene: TRBJ2-5
V gene: TRBV7-2
clone size: medium-sized
D gene: .

CDR3 protein: CASSLSGGADTQYF
CDR3 DNA: TGTGCCAGCAGCTTAAGCGGGGGGGCAGATACGCAGTATTTT
J gene: TRBJ2-3
V gene: TRBV7-3
clone size: few
D gene: TRBD2

CDR3 protein: CASSSKGLNGNEQFF
CDR3 DNA: TGTGCCAGCAGTTCCAAAGGACTTAACGGCAATGAGCAGTTCTTC
J gene: TRBJ2-1
V gene: TRBV6-5
clone size: few
D gene: .

CDR3 protein: CSARDYGRDGYGDEQFF
CDR3 DNA: TGCAGTGCTAGAGATTACGGCAGGGATGGCTATGGAGATGAGCAGTTCTTC
J gene: TRBJ2-1
V gene: TRBV20-1
clone size: few
D gene: .

CDR3 protein: CASRGLDVHEQYF
CDR3 DNA: TGTGCCAGCAGGGGACTAGATGTACACGAGCAGTACTTC
J gene: TRBJ2-7
V gene: TRBV6-1
clone size: .
D gene: TRBD2

CDR3 protein: CASRVAGINEQFF
CDR3 DNA: TGTGCCAGCAGGGTAGCGGGAATAAATGAGCAGTTCTTC
J gene: TRBJ2-1
V gene: TRBV6-1
clone size: few
D gene: TRBD2